The rows below give T cell receptor beta chains drawn from one sample of a study of molecular identifiers for immune sequencing clone quantification. Each CDR3 protein is one row after TCRdb ran MiXCR on the PCR reads. The sample has a few hundred thousand distinct CDR3 sequences; under 30% are singletons. Sequenced input: naive CD8+ T cells from blood, with Jurkat cell RNA spiked in. These receptors all come from a human donor in good health. Some libraries in this study had Jurkat cell RNA spiked in. Each CDR3 is given with its conserved first and last residue. Each record gives: clone size, D gene, V gene, J gene, CDR3 protein, CDR3 DNA. The D gene is left open where the match is weak. The size of a clone is reported for some rows only, either as once, few or many, or as a class for expanded clones.

-	-	TRBV4-1	TRBJ1-2	CASSQGRDLYGYTF	TGCGCCAGCAGCCAGGGAAGGGACCTCTATGGCTACACCTTC
many	-	TRBV5-4	TRBJ1-3	CASSLGVPLSGNTIYF	TGTGCCAGCAGCTTGGGGGTACCTCTCTCTGGAAACACCATATATTTT
-	-	TRBV19	TRBJ1-2	CASNIALSDYDYTF	TGTGCCAGTAATATTGCCCTAAGCGACTATGACTACACCTTC
many	TRBD1	TRBV7-6	TRBJ1-6	CASSLGRTGGSPLHF	TGTGCCAGCAGCTTAGGAAGGACAGGGGGTTCACCCCTCCACTTT
many	-	TRBV4-3	TRBJ2-3	CASSQDLVTQYF	TGCGCCAGCAGCCAAGATCTGGTAACGCAGTATTTT
-	TRBD2	TRBV9	TRBJ2-1	CASSGEVLAGGSSIGEQFF	TGTGCCAGCAGCGGAGAGGTACTAGCGGGCGGGTCGAGTATCGGTGAGCAGTTCTTC
few	-	TRBV6-2/TRBV6-3	TRBJ2-3	CASSSPDRLSPDTQYF	TGTGCCAGCAGTTCACCGGATAGACTCTCCCCAGATACGCAGTATTTT
-	-	TRBV7-2	TRBJ1-1	CASSTSPQVHSEAFF	TGTGCCAGCAGCACCTCTCCACAGGTCCATTCGGAGGCTTTCTTT
-	-	TRBV20-1	TRBJ1-2	CSARVVGANYGYTF	TGCAGTGCTAGAGTTGTAGGAGCTAACTATGGCTACACCTTC
once	-	TRBV20-1	TRBJ2-7	CSARDQGSRGPYEQYF	TGCAGTGCTAGAGATCAAGGCTCCCGGGGGCCCTACGAGCAGTACTTC
-	-	TRBV19	TRBJ1-1	CASSFHPQGPGYLEAVF	TGTGCCAGTAGTTTTCACCCACAGGGCCCTGGGTACCTTGAAGCTGTCTTT
-	-	TRBV6-1	TRBJ2-7	CASSEVVGLEQYF	TGTGCCAGCAGTGAAGTGGTCGGGCTGGAGCAGTACTTC
-	-	TRBV12-3/TRBV12-4	TRBJ2-3	CASTLGGIWGPQYF	TGTGCCAGCACCCTAGGGGGGATATGGGGTCCGCAGTATTTT
few	-	TRBV28	TRBJ1-1	CASSLTRTEAFF	TGTGCCAGCAGTTTAACCCGTACTGAAGCTTTCTTT
few	-	TRBV11-3	TRBJ2-3	CASQRGFLSDTQYF	TGTGCCAGCCAAAGAGGGTTTCTTTCAGATACGCAGTATTTT
few	TRBD1	TRBV24-1	TRBJ2-2	CATSDFGTGTNTGELFF	TGTGCCACCAGTGATTTTGGGACAGGGACGAACACCGGGGAGCTGTTTTTT
-	TRBD2	TRBV7-6	TRBJ2-6	CASGLTSGHSGANVLTF	TGTGCCAGCGGCTTAACTAGCGGCCACTCTGGGGCCAACGTCCTGACTTTC
few	-	TRBV11-2	TRBJ2-7	CASSLVRGGYEQYF	TGTGCCAGCAGCTTAGTCAGGGGGGGCTACGAGCAGTACTTC
many	-	TRBV7-6	TRBJ1-1	CASSLEWADSLLNTEAFF	TGTGCCAGCAGCTTAGAGTGGGCCGACAGCCTATTGAACACTGAAGCTTTCTTT
few	TRBD2	TRBV4-1	TRBJ2-5	CASSQIAGAGETQYF	TGCGCCAGCAGCCAAATAGCGGGGGCGGGGGAGACCCAGTACTTC
-	-	TRBV20-1	TRBJ2-7	CRAHPRDRTYEQYF	TGCAGAGCTCATCCGAGGGACCGAACCTACGAGCAGTACTTC
-	TRBD2	TRBV25-1	TRBJ2-5	CASSEPRTSGAEETQHF	TGTGCCAGCAGTGAGCCTCGGACTAGCGGGGCCGAAGAGACCCAGCACTTC
many	TRBD1	TRBV27	TRBJ1-5	CASSGGQGFGNQPQHF	TGTGCCAGCAGCGGGGGACAGGGCTTCGGCAATCAGCCCCAGCATTTT
-	-	TRBV25-1	TRBJ2-5	CASCDHRLIQETQYF	TGTGCCAGCTGTGACCACAGGCTTATCCAAGAGACCCAGTACTTT
-	-	TRBV29-1	TRBJ2-3	CSVATIEGTQYF	TGCAGCGTCGCCACAATTGAGGGCACGCAGTATTTT
-	-	TRBV7-2	TRBJ2-7	CASSLGGYDEQYF	TGTGCCAGCAGCTTAGGGGGGTACGACGAGCAGTACTTC
few	TRBD2	TRBV6-2/TRBV6-3	TRBJ2-3	CASSYGGGYTDTQYF	TGTGCCAGCAGTTACGGCGGGGGGTACACAGATACGCAGTATTTT
many	-	TRBV20-1	TRBJ2-5	CSAEPSETQYF	TGCAGTGCTGAGCCCTCAGAGACCCAGTACTTC
few	TRBD2	TRBV5-1	TRBJ2-7	CASSKSGGEPYEQYF	TGCGCCAGCAGCAAAAGCGGGGGGGAACCCTACGAGCAGTACTTC
many	-	TRBV7-2	TRBJ1-1	CASSSRYRGQTNTEAFF	TGTGCCAGCAGCTCCCGATATAGAGGACAGACGAACACTGAAGCTTTCTTT
few	TRBD2	TRBV4-1	TRBJ2-1	CASSQAGDPNEQFF	TGCGCCAGCAGCCAGGCGGGGGACCCCAATGAGCAGTTCTTC
many	-	TRBV9	TRBJ2-3	CASSSSPGERSTDTQYF	TGTGCCAGCAGCTCCTCTCCAGGGGAACGTAGCACAGATACGCAGTATTTT
many	-	TRBV29-1	TRBJ2-6	CSVDEGHGANVLTF	TGCAGCGTTGACGAGGGGCACGGGGCCAACGTCCTGACTTTC
few	TRBD1	TRBV7-9	TRBJ2-7	CASSSPRGQGQYEQYF	TGTGCCAGCAGCTCCCCCCGTGGACAGGGTCAGTACGAGCAGTACTTC
-	-	TRBV4-2	TRBJ2-3	CTSSHRLSTDTQYF	TGTACCAGCAGCCACCGACTGAGCACAGATACGCAGTATTTT
-	-	TRBV6-2/TRBV6-3	TRBJ1-5	CASSFAGADQPQHF	TGTGCCAGCAGTTTCGCGGGGGCCGATCAGCCCCAGCATTTT
few	-	TRBV9	TRBJ2-3	CASSDRAVLTTDTQYF	TGTGCCAGCAGCGATCGAGCGGTACTAACCACAGATACGCAGTATTTT
-	-	TRBV7-6	TRBJ2-7	CASSIGATYEQYF	TGTGCCAGCAGCATTGGGGCCACCTACGAGCAGTACTTC
-	-	TRBV27	TRBJ1-5	CASSFQNQPQHF	TGTGCCAGCAGTTTTCAGAATCAGCCCCAGCATTTT
-	-	TRBV7-9	TRBJ1-1	CASGLVGAGTEAFF	TGTGCCAGCGGCTTAGTTGGTGCGGGCACTGAAGCTTTCTTT
few	TRBD2	TRBV6-5	TRBJ2-1	CASSYYNGLAGLDEQFF	TGTGCCAGCAGTTACTATAACGGACTAGCGGGGTTGGATGAGCAGTTCTTC
few	-	TRBV7-9	TRBJ2-5	CASSLDLFFGETQYF	TGTGCCAGCAGCTTGGACCTATTCTTCGGCGAGACCCAGTACTTC
few	-	TRBV28	TRBJ1-5	CASSPPGGGHNQPQHF	TGTGCCAGCAGTCCCCCGGGGGGGGGGCACAATCAGCCCCAGCATTTT
-	-	TRBV27	TRBJ1-6	CASSLSFPESYNSPPHF	TGTGCCAGCAGTTTATCGTTCCCAGAGTCCTATAATTCACCCCCCCACTTT
-	-	TRBV7-9	TRBJ2-5	CASSSVEETQYF	TGTGCCAGCAGCTCCGTAGAAGAGACCCAGTACTTC
few	TRBD2	TRBV7-7	TRBJ2-5	CASSLLAGVAETQYF	TGTGCTAGCAGCCTACTAGCGGGAGTCGCAGAGACCCAGTACTTC
-	-	TRBV7-9	TRBJ1-5	CASKGGDQPPHF	TGTGCCAGCAAGGGAGGGGATCAGCCCCCGCATTTT
-	TRBD1	TRBV19	TRBJ2-2	CASSIRGLIAGELFF	TGTGCCAGTAGTATAAGGGGGCTGATCGCCGGGGAGCTGTTTTTT
-	-	TRBV3-1	TRBJ2-4	CASRPPDTIAKNIQYF	TGTGCCAGCCGCCCCCCGGACACCATAGCCAAAAACATTCAGTACTTC